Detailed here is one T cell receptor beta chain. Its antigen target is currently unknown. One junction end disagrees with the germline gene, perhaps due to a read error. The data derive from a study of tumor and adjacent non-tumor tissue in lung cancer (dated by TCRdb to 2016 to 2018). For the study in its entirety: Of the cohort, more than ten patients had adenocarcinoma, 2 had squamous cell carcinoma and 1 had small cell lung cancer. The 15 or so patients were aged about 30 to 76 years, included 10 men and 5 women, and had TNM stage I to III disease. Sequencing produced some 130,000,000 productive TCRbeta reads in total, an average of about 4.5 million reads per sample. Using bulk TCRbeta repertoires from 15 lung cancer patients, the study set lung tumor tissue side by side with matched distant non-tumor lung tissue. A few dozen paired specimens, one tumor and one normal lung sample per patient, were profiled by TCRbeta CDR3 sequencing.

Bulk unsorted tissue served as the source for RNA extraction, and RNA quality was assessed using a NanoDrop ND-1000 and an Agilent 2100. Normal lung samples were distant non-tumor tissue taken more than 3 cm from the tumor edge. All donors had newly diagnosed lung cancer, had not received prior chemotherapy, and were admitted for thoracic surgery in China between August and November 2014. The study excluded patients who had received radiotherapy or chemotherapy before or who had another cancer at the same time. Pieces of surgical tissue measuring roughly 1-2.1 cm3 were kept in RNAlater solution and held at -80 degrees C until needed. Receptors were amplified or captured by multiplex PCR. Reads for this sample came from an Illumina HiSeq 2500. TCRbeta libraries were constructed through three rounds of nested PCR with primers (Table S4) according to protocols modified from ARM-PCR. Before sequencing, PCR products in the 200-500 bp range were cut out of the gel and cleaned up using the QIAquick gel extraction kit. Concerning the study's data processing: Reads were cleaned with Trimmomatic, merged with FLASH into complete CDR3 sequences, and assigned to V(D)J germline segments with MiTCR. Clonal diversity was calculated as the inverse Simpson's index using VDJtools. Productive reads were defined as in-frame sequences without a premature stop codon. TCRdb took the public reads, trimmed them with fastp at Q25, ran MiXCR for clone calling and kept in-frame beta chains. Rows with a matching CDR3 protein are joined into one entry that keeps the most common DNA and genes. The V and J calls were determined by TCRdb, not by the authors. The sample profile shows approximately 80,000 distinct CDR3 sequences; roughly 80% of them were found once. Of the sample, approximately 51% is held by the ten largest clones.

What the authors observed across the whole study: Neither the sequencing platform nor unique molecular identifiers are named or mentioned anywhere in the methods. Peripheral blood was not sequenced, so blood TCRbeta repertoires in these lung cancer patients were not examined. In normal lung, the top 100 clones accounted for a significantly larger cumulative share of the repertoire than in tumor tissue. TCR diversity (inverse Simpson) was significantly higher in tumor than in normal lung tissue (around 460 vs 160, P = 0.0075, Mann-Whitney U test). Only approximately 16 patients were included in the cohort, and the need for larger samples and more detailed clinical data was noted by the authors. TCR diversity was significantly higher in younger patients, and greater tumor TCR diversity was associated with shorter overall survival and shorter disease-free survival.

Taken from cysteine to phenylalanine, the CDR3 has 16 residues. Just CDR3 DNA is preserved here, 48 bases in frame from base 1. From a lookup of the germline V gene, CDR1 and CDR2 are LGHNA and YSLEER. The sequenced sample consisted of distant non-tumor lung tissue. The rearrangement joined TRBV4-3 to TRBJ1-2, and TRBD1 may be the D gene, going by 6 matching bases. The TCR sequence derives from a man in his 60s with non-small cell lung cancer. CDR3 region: CASSQDHAGEPYGYTF. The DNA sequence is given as TGCGCCAGCAGCCAGGATCACGCAGGGGAACCTTATGGCTACACATTC.